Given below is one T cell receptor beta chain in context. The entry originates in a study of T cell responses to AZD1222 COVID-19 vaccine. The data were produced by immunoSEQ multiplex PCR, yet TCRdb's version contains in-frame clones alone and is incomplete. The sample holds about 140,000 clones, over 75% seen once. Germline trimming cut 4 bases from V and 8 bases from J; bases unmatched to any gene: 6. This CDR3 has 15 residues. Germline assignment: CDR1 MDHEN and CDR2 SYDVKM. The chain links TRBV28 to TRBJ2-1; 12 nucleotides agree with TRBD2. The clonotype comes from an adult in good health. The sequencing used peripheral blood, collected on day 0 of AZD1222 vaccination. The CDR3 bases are TGTGCCAGCAGTTCCACGACTAGCGGGAGTGATGAGCAGTTCTTC. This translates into CASSSTTSGSDEQFF.